This TCR beta chain was sequenced in a study of blood T cell repertoires in COVID-19. This clone was recorded a few times. In the study's own analysis: Cell counts per sample came from amplifying reference gene primers. Sequencing used immunoSEQ multiplex PCR; TCRdb keeps in-frame clones, though not all of them. From that table come the V and J calls and clone size; the DNA was used to work out D and trimming. The data show 150,000 to 200,000 clones, more than 60% seen once. Per germline, CDR1 MNHEY and CDR2 SVGAGI. This CDR3 spans 14 amino acids. Between the trimmed V and J ends, which lost 2 bases and 1 base, there was a span of 8 bases.

Sample: peripheral blood. This rearrangement joins TRBV6-5 to TRBJ1-1, with unresolved D. This TCR was sampled from a man between 65 and 79 years old with acute or convalescent COVID-19. The CDR3 spells CASSYGGQNTEAFF. CDR3 DNA: TGTGCCAGCAGTTACGGAGGGCAGAACACTGAAGCTTTCTTT.